The clone carrying this TCR beta chain was detected once. As yet, its antigen is unknown. The repertoire was sequenced with immunoSEQ multiplex PCR; TCRdb's copy has only in-frame clones and lacks some. The sample carries about 2.1 million clones, 85% to 95% recorded once. CD8 cells regarded as naive lacked CD45RO, were positively chosen for CCR7, and omitted terminally differentiated effector memory CD45RA+ cells. The sample comes from a study of shared clonotypes between healthy human individuals. Notes on the study in general: In having few donors, the study represented limited genetic and exposure-history diversity. Rarefaction demonstrated incomplete sorted-subset sequencing despite large depth.

CDR3 length equals 11 residues. V lost 8 bases and J lost 5, with 10 bases in between. The germline CDR1 and CDR2 sequences are SGHAT and FQNNGV. The receptor's source is a man between 18 and 35 years old in good health. Some clones in this sample may be carry-over from other donors' samples. Sequencing was performed on naive CD8+ T cells from PBMCs. The chain links TRBV11-2 to TRBJ2-7, with D uncertain. The CDR3 is CASYEGNEQYF. CDR3 nucleotide sequence: TGTGCCAGCTACGAAGGCAACGAGCAGTACTTC.